Listed below are T cell receptor beta chains from one sample, sequenced in a study of T cell responses to AZD1222 COVID-19 vaccine. Assay: immunoSEQ multiplex PCR; the TCRdb copy retains only in-frame clones and omits some. The sample includes approximately 140,000 clones, about 90% of them seen just once. The sample consisted of peripheral blood, taken on day 0 of AZD1222 vaccination. The receptors come from an adult in good health. Both conserved end residues are part of each CDR3. The D gene is left open where the match is weak. Where a row states a size, it is once, few, many or the class of an expanded clone; other rows omit it.

clone_size cdr3_length j_call d_call v_call cdr3_nt cdr3_aa
. 13 TRBJ1-2 . TRBV28 TGTGCCAGCAGCTGGGGGGGCGGCTATGGCTACACCTTC CASSWGGGYGYTF
. 15 TRBJ2-5 . TRBV18 TGTGCCAGCTCACGGGCAGGGGCGTACCAAGAGACCCAGTACTTC CASSRAGAYQETQYF
. 15 TRBJ1-6 . TRBV28 TGTGCCAGCAGGACGTACTTCTCCTATAATTCACCCCTCCACTTT CASRTYFSYNSPLHF
. 14 TRBJ2-1 . TRBV7-9 TGTGCCAGCAGCCGAAACGACAGAGACAATGAGCAGTTCTTC CASSRNDRDNEQFF
. 14 TRBJ1-5 . TRBV19 TGTGCCAGTAGTATAGGGCGGAGCAATCAGCCCCAGCATTTT CASSIGRSNQPQHF
. 14 TRBJ2-1 . TRBV9 TGTGCCAGCAGCGACCCCGCCTTGAACGATGAGCAGTTCTTC CASSDPALNDEQFF
. 18 TRBJ2-7 TRBD2 TRBV6-2/TRBV6-3 TGTGCCAGCAGCCAATTTCACCCTTCGACTAGCGGGAGGTACGAGCAGTACTTC CASSQFHPSTSGRYEQYF
few 15 TRBJ1-1 . TRBV19 TGTGCCAGTAGTATACCCACGACAGGGAACACTGAAGCTTTCTTT CASSIPTTGNTEAFF
. 14 TRBJ2-1 . TRBV7-9 TGTGCCACTCTCTTAGCGCATTCCTACAATGAGCAGTTCTTC CATLLAHSYNEQFF
. 15 TRBJ2-1 . TRBV28 TGTGCCAGCAGTGGATCTGGGGCCTCCTACAATGAGCAGTTCTTC CASSGSGASYNEQFF
. 16 TRBJ2-2 TRBD2 TRBV6-2/TRBV6-3 TGTGCCAGCAGTTACTCTAGGACTAGCGTCACCGGGGAGCTGTTTTTT CASSYSRTSVTGELFF
few 16 TRBJ2-7 TRBD1 TRBV28 TGTGCCAGCAGTTACGATTCGGACAGGGACTTATACGAGCAGTACTTC CASSYDSDRDLYEQYF
few 15 TRBJ1-2 TRBD1 TRBV5-8 TGTGCCAGCAGGGACAGGGGGCGCTTTCTGGATGGCTACACCTTC CASRDRGRFLDGYTF
. 17 TRBJ2-1 TRBD2 TRBV5-1 TGCGCCAGCAGCTTGGGGGCTAGCGGGAGCTCCTACAATGAGCAGTTCTTC CASSLGASGSSYNEQFF
. 13 TRBJ2-4 . TRBV27 TGTGCCAGCAGTTTCAGGGACAAAAACATTCAGTACTTC CASSFRDKNIQYF
. 17 TRBJ1-4 . TRBV2 TGTGCCAGCAGTGACGGGGGTAGAGTCTGGACTAATGAAAAACTGTTTTTT CASSDGGRVWTNEKLFF
. 14 TRBJ2-7 TRBD2 TRBV7-2 TGTGCCAGCAGCTTAGATTGGACTAGCGGCGAGCAGTACTTC CASSLDWTSGEQYF
. 14 TRBJ1-1 TRBD1 TRBV18 TGTGCCAGCTCACTGCAGGGGGGGAACACTGAAGCTTTCTTT CASSLQGGNTEAFF
. 14 TRBJ1-1 TRBD1 TRBV6-5 TGTGCCAGCACCCAGGACAGGTTCTTCGCTGAAGCTTTCTTT CASTQDRFFAEAFF